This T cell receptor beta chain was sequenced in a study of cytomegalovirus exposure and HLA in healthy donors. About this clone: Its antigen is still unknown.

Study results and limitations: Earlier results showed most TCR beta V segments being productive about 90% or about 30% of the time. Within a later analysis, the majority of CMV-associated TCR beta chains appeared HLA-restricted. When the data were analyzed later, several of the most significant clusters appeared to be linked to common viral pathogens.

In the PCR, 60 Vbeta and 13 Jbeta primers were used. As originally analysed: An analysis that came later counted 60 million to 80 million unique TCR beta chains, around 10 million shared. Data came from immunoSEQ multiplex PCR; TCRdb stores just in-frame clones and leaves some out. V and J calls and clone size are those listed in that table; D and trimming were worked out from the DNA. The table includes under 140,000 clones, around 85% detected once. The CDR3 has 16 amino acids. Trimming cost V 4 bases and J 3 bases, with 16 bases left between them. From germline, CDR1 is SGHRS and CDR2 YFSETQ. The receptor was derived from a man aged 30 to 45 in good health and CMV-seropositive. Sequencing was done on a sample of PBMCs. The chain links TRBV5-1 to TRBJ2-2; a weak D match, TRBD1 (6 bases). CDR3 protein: CASSPTGNGDTGELFF. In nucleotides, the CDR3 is TGCGCCAGCAGCCCAACAGGGAATGGGGACACCGGGGAGCTGTTTTTT.